Sequencing of this T cell receptor (beta chain) was carried out in a study of blood T cell repertoires in COVID-19. Study as a whole: Donors in the United States, Italy and Spain gave samples during acute or convalescent COVID-19.

V was pared by 4 bases and J by 1 base, with 6 bases of the junction left unmatched. This CDR3 has 15 amino acids. From germline, CDR1 is MNHEY and CDR2 SMNVEV (reference sequence). Followed longitudinally, the Seattle patients had been enrolled during active infection. As handled by the study authors: Cell counts per sample came from amplifying reference gene primers. Only in-frame clones appear in the TCRdb table, and some are missing; sequencing was by immunoSEQ multiplex PCR. V and J calls and clone size are those listed in that table; D and trimming were worked out from the DNA. This table has 200,000 to 250,000 clones, 75% to 90% appearing once.

The sample was peripheral blood. The gene calls are TRBV27 and TRBJ1-1; 7 nucleotides line up with TRBD1. This TCR was sampled from a woman of 80 years or more with COVID-19, enrolled during active disease. The CDR3 loop reads CASSSGQKKNTEAFF. The CDR3, as DNA: TGTGCCAGCAGTTCGGGACAGAAAAAGAACACTGAAGCTTTCTTT.